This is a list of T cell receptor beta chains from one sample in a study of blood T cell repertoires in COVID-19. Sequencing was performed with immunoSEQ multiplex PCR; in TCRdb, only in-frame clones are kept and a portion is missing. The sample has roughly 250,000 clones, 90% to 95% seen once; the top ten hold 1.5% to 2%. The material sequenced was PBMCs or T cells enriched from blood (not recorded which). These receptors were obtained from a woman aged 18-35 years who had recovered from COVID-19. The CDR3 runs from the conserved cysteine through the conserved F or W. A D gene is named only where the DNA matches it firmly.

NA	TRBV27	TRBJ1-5	CASSFQGQVNQPQHF	TGTGCCAGCAGTTTCCAGGGGCAAGTTAATCAGCCCCAGCATTTT
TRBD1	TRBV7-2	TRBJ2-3	CASSLVWGQGADTQYF	TGTGCCAGCAGCTTAGTATGGGGACAGGGTGCGGATACGCAGTATTTT
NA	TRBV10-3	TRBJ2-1	CAIQSGYNEQFF	TGTGCCATCCAAAGCGGCTACAATGAGCAGTTCTTC
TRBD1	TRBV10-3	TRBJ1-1	CAIRPDRGRTEAFF	TGTGCCATCAGGCCAGACAGGGGACGGACTGAAGCTTTCTTT
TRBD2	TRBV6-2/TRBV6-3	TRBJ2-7	CASSYSSTSGAYEQYF	TGTGCCAGCAGTTACTCCTCAACTAGCGGGGCCTACGAGCAGTACTTC
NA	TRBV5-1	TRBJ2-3	CASSSSGFNTDTQYF	TGCGCCAGCAGTTCCAGCGGGTTCAACACAGATACGCAGTATTTT
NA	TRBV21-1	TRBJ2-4	CASRGGDREAKNIQYF	TGTGCCAGTCGAGGGGGAGACAGGGAGGCCAAAAACATTCAGTACTTC
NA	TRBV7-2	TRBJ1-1	CASSLAGPKIEAFF	TGTGCCAGCAGCTTAGCGGGGCCGAAAATTGAAGCTTTCTTT
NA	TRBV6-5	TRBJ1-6	CASSYRGQLNSPLHF	TGTGCCAGCAGTTACCGCGGACAGCTTAATTCACCCCTCCACTTT
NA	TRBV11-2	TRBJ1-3	CASSRGASGNTIYF	TGTGCCAGCAGCCGCGGGGCCTCTGGAAACACCATATATTTT
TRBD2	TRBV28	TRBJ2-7	CASSPSGLAGDGEQYF	TGTGCCAGCAGCCCCTCGGGACTAGCGGGAGATGGGGAGCAGTACTTC
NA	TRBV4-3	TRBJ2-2	CASSQGGHNTGELFF	TGCGCCAGCAGCCAAGGGGGACACAACACCGGGGAGCTGTTTTTT
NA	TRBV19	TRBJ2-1	CASSPASFDGGPYNEQFF	TGTGCCAGTAGTCCCGCCTCTTTTGACGGGGGGCCCTACAATGAGCAGTTCTTC
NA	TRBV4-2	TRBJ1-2	CASSQDSPGFVGGDYGYTF	TGTGCCAGCAGCCAAGATTCGCCTGGTTTTGTCGGGGGGGACTATGGCTACACCTTC
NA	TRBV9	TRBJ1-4	CASSADLVGGNEKLFF	TGTGCCAGCAGCGCCGATTTGGTCGGGGGTAATGAAAAACTGTTTTTT
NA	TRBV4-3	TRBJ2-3	CASSPSSTDTQYF	TGCGCCAGCAGCCCTTCGAGCACAGATACGCAGTATTTT
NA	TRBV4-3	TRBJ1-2	CASSQVSQGYYGYTF	TGCGCCAGCAGCCAAGTTTCCCAGGGTTACTATGGCTACACCTTC
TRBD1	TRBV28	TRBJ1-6	CASRDRGPVNNSPLHF	TGTGCCAGCAGGGACAGGGGGCCGGTGAATAATTCACCCCTCCACTTT
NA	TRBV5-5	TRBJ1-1	CASSPPVRQGTEAFF	TGTGCCAGCAGCCCGCCCGTTCGGCAGGGCACTGAAGCTTTCTTT
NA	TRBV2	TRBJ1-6	CASRDLRESSYNSPLHF	TGTGCCAGCAGGGACTTGAGGGAATCCTCCTATAATTCACCCCTCCACTTT
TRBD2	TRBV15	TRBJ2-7	CATSRAPGRSTRSSYEQYF	TGTGCCACCAGCAGAGCCCCCGGGAGGTCTACAAGGAGCTCCTACGAGCAGTACTTC
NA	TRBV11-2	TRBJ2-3	CASSSPGSTDTQYF	TGTGCCAGCAGCTCACCGGGAAGCACAGATACGCAGTATTTT